This entry features one T cell receptor beta chain sequence. The table came from immunoSEQ multiplex PCR; TCRdb's copy has only in-frame clones and leaves some out. The sample lists 140,000 to 150,000 clones, roughly 93% occurring once. The length of the CDR3 is 14 residues. Germline V gene lookup returns CDR1 MNHEY and CDR2 SMNVEV (reference sequence). Trimming cost V 10 bases and J 10 bases, with 23 bases left between them. The record originates from a study of control samples from healthy donors and cancer patients. The clonotype originates from a man between 18 and 35 years old in good health. V and J are TRBV27 and TRBJ2-1, with D possibly matching TRBD2 (6 bases). Sequenced: blood. The chain's CDR3 is CATREDSPSLEQFF. In DNA form, the CDR3 reads TGTGCCACCAGGGAGGACTCGCCGTCCTTGGAGCAGTTCTTC.